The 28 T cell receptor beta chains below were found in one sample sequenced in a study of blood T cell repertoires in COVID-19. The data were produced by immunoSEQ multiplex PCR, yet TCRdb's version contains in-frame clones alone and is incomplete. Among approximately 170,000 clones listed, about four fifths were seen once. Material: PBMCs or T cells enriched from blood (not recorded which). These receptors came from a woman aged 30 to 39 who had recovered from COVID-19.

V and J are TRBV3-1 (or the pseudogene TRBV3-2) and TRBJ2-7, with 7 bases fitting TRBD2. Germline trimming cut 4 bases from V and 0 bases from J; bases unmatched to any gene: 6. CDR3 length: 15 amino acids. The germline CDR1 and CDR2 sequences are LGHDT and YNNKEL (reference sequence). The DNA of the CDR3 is TGTGCCAGCAGCCCGGGGAGGGGTGGCTCCTACGAGCAGTACGTC. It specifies CASSPGRGGSYEQYV.

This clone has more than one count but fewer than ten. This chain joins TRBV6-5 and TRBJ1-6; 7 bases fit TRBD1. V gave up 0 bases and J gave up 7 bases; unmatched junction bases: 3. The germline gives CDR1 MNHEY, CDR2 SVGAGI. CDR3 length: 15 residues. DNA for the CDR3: TGTGCCAGCAGTTACTCCGGGACAGCGAATTCACCCCTCCACTTT. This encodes CASSYSGTANSPLHF.

CDR3 in amino acids: CASSRPPDRATEAFF. The DNA for the CDR3 is TGTGCCAGCAGTCGCCCCCCGGACAGGGCCACTGAAGCTTTCTTT. The rearrangement links TRBV27 to TRBJ1-1, with TRBD1 matching over 8 bases. CDR3 length: 15 amino acids. CDR1 is MNHEY and CDR2 is SMNVEV in the germline V gene (reference sequence). V trimming: 5 bases; J trimming: 4 bases; junction bases outside the gene matches: 9.

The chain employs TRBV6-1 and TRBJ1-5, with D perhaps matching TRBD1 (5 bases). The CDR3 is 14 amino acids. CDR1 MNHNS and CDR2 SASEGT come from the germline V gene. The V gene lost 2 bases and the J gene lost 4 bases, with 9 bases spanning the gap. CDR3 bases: TGTGCCAGCAGTGAAAATAGGGGTAATCAGCCCCAGCATTTT. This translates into CASSENRGNQPQHF.

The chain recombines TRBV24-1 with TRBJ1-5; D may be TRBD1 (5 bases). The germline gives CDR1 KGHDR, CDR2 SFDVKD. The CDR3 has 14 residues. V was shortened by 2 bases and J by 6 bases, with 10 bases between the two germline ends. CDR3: CATSDSDGGQPQHF. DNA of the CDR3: TGTGCCACCAGTGATTCGGACGGGGGTCAGCCCCAGCATTTT.

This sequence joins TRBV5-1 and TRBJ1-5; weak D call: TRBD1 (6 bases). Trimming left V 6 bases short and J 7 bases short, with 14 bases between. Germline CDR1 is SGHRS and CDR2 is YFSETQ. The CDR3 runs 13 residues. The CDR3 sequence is CASTRQDRQPQHF. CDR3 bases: TGCGCCAGCACAAGACAGGACAGACAGCCCCAGCATTTT.

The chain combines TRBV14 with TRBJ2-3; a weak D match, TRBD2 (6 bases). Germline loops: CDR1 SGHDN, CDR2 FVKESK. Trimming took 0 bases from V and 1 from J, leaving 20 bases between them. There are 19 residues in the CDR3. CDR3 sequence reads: CASSQEMRTGVYGTDTQYF. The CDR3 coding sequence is TGTGCCAGCAGCCAAGAAATGAGAACGGGGGTTTATGGCACAGATACGCAGTATTTT.

The CDR3 DNA follows: TGTGCCAGCAGTCCCTCAGGGACTAGCGGGGGCGAGCAGTACGTC. Translation: CASSPSGTSGGEQYV. This chain uses TRBV27 with TRBJ2-7; TRBD2 aligns across 14 bases. Unmatched junction bases numbered 6, after V lost 5 bases and J lost 6 bases. Germline CDR1 and CDR2: MNHEY and SMNVEV (reference sequence). CDR3 length: 15 residues.

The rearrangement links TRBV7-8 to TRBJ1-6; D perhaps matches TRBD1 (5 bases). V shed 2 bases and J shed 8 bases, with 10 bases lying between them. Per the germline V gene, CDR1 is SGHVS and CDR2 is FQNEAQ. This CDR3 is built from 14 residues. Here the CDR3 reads CASSLIGVDSPLHF. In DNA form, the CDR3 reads TGTGCCAGCAGCTTAATAGGGGTGGATTCACCCCTCCACTTT.

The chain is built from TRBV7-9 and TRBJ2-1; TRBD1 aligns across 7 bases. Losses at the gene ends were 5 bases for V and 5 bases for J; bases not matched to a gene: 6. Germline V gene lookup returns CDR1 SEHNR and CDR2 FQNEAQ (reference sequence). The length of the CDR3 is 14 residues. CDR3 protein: CASSRTGRDNEQFF. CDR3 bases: TGTGCCAGCAGCCGGACAGGCCGGGACAATGAGCAGTTCTTC.

Here the CDR3 reads CASSLKGAATEAFF. The CDR3 DNA is TGTGCCAGCAGCTTAAAAGGGGCGGCCACTGAAGCTTTCTTT. This chain links TRBV7-2 with TRBJ1-1, with TRBD1 as a possible D gene (5 bases). The length of the CDR3 is 14 residues. CDR1 is SGHTA and CDR2 is FQGNSA in the germline V gene. The germline V and J ends were trimmed by 2 bases and 4 bases, with 11 bases remaining between them.

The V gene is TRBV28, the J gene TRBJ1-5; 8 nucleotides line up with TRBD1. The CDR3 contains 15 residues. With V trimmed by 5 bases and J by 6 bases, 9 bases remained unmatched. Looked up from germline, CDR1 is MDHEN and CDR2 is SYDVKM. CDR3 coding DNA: TGTGCCAGCAGTAACCCAGGGGGCTTTAGTCAGCCCCAGCATTTT. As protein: CASSNPGGFSQPQHF.

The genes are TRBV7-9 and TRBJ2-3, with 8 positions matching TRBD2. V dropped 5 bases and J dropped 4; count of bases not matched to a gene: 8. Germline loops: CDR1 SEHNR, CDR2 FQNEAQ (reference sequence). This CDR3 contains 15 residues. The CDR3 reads CASSVGLVVADTQYF. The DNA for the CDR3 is TGTGCCAGCAGCGTGGGACTAGTGGTGGCAGATACGCAGTATTTT.

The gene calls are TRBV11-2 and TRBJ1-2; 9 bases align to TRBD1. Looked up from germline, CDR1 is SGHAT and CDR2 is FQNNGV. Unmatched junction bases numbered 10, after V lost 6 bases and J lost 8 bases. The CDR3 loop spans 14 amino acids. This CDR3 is CASRSTGTGYGYTF. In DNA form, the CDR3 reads TGTGCCAGCAGAAGTACCGGGACAGGGTACGGCTACACCTTC. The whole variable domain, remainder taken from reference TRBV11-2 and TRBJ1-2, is EAGVAQSPRYKIIEKRQSVAFWCNPISGHATLYWYQQILGQGPKLLIQFQNNGVVDDSQLPKDRFSAERLKGVDSTLKIQPAKLEDSAVYLCASRSTGTGYGYTFGSGTRLTVV.

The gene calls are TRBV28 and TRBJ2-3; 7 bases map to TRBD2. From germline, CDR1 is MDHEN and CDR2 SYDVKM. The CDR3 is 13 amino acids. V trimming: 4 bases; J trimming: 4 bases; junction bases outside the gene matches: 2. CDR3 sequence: CASSSRGADTQYF. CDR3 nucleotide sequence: TGTGCCAGCAGTTCTCGGGGGGCAGATACGCAGTATTTT.

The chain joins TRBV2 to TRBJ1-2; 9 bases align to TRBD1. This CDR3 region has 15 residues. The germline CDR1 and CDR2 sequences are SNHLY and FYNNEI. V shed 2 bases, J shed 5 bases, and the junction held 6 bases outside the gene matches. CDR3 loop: CASSESQGAGYGYTF. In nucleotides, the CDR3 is TGTGCCAGCAGTGAATCACAGGGGGCGGGATATGGCTACACCTTC.

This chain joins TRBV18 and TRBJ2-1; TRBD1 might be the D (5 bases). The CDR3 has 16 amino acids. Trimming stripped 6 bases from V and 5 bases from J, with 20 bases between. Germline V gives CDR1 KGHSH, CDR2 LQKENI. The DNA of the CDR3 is TGTGCCAGCTCCCAACTAAGACAAGCAGGGAACAATGAGCAGTTCTTC. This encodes CASSQLRQAGNNEQFF.

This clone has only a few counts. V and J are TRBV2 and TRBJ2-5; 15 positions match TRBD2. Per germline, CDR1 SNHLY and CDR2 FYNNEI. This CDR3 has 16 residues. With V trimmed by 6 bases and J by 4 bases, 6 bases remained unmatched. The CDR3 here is CASRAQGLAGGETQYF. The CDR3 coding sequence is TGTGCCAGCAGAGCCCAGGGACTAGCGGGAGGAGAGACCCAGTACTTC.

CDR3 in amino acids: CAWGRQGGSKAFF. The CDR3 coding sequence is TGTGCCTGGGGGAGACAGGGAGGCAGCAAAGCTTTCTTT. The genes are TRBV30 and TRBJ1-1, with 7 bases lining up with TRBD1. V trimming: 5 bases; J trimming: 9 bases; junction bases outside the gene matches: 12. The CDR3 runs 13 residues. Germline CDR1 GTSNPN, CDR2 SVGIG (reference sequence).

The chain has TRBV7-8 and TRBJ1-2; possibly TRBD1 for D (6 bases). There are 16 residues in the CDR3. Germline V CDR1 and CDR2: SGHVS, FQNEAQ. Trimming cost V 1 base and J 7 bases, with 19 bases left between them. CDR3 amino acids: CASSLGFGAGVAGYTF. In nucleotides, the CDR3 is TGTGCCAGCAGCTTAGGCTTTGGGGCAGGGGTTGCTGGCTACACCTTC.

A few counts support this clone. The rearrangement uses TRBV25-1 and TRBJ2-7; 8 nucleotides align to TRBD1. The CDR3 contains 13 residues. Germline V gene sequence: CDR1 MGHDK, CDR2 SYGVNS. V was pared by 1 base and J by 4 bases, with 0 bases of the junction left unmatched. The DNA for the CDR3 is TGTGCCAGCAGTGAATGGGACAGGTACGAGCAGTACGTC. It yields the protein CASSEWDRYEQYV.

In DNA form, the CDR3 reads TGTGCCAGTAGTTGGGGACAGGGGTACAATGAGCAGTTCTTC. It is translated as CASSWGQGYNEQFF. The chain has TRBV19 and TRBJ2-1; 10 bases fit TRBD1. With V trimmed by 5 bases and J by 4 bases, 2 bases remained unmatched. The CDR3 is 14 amino acids. Germline V gives CDR1 LNHDA, CDR2 SQIVND (reference sequence).

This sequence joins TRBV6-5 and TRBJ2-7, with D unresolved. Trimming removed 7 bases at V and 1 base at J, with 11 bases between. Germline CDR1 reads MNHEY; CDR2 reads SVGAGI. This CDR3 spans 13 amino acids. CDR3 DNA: TGTGCCAGCACCCCTAAGCTGTCCTACGAGCAGTACGTC. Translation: CASTPKLSYEQYV.

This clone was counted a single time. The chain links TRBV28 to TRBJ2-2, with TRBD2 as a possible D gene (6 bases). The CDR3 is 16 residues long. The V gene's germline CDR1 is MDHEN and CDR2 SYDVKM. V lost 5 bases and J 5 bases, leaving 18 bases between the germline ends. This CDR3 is CASSVIRGSGTGELFF. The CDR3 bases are TGTGCCAGCAGTGTCATACGGGGGTCTGGTACCGGGGAGCTGTTTTTT.

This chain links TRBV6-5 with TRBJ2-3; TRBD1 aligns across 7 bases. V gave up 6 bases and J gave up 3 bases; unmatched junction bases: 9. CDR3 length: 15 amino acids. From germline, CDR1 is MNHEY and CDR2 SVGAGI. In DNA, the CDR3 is TGTGCCAGCAGGACCACAGGGGTTGGGACAGATACGCAGTATTTT. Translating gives CASRTTGVGTDTQYF.

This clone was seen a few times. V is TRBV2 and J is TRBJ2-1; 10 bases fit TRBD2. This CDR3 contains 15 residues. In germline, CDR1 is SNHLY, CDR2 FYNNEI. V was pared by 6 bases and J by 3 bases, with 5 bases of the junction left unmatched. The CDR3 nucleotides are TGTGCCAGCAGAAGGACTAGCGGAAACTACAATGAGCAGTTCTTC. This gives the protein CASRRTSGNYNEQFF.

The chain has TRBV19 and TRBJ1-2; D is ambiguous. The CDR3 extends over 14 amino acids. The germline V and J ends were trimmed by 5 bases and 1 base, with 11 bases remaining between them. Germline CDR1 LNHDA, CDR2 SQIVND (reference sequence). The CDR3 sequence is CASSFQEINYGYTF. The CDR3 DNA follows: TGTGCCAGTAGTTTCCAAGAGATTAACTATGGCTACACCTTC.

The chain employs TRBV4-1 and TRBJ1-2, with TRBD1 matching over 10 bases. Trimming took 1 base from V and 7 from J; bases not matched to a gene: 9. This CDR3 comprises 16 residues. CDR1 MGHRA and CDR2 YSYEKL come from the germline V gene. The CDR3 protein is CASSQGADRGPAGYTF. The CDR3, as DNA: TGCGCCAGCAGCCAAGGTGCTGACAGGGGGCCGGCTGGCTACACCTTC.